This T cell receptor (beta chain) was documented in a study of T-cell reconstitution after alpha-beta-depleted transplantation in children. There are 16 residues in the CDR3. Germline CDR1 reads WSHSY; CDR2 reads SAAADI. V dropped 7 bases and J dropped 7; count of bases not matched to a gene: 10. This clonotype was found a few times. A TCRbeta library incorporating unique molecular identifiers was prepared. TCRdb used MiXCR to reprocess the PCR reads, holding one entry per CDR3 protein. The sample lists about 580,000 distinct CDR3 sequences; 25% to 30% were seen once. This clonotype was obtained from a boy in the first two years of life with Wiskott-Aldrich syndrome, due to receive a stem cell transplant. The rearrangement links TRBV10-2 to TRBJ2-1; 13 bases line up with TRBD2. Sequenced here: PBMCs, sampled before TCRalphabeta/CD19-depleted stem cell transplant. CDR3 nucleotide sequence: TGCGCCAGCACCCGAGGACTAGCGGGAGTCAGGAATGAGCAGTTCTTC. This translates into CASTRGLAGVRNEQFF.